The sequence of this TCR beta chain was determined in a study of beta chain features in type 1 diabetes. This clone was observed a handful of times. Its antigen is not identified. There are 18 residues in the CDR3. CDR1 and CDR2 from the germline V gene are SQVTM and ANQGSEA. The V gene end was trimmed by 1 base and the J gene end by 3 bases; junction bases not matched to a gene: 14. The purity of all sorted populations exceeded 95%. Findings of the study overall: With patients and controls alike, PCR might favor shorter templates to an equal degree. The question left open here concerned HLA type influencing TCRB rearrangement. There was a moderate but significant shortening of TCRB CDR3s in all four CD4+ subsets of Type 1 diabetes patients. At VDJ recombination sites, type 1 diabetes patients had fewer insertions and more deleted nucleotides.

What was sequenced were expressed TCRB transcripts, since all of the isolated RNA had been reverse transcribed. This table comes from immunoSEQ multiplex PCR, and its TCRdb copy is limited to in-frame clones, with some not included. The data hold roughly 150,000 clones, with almost 65% observed a single time. The receptor was derived from a young man with type 1 diabetes. Sequencing input: naive CD4+ T cells from blood. The J gene is TRBJ2-3, the V gene TRBV29-1; 9 bases fit TRBD1. CDR3 loop: CSVEGGQGGFTMTDTQYF. The CDR3 region has the DNA TGCAGCGTTGAAGGGGGACAGGGTGGGTTTACAATGACAGATACGCAGTATTTT.